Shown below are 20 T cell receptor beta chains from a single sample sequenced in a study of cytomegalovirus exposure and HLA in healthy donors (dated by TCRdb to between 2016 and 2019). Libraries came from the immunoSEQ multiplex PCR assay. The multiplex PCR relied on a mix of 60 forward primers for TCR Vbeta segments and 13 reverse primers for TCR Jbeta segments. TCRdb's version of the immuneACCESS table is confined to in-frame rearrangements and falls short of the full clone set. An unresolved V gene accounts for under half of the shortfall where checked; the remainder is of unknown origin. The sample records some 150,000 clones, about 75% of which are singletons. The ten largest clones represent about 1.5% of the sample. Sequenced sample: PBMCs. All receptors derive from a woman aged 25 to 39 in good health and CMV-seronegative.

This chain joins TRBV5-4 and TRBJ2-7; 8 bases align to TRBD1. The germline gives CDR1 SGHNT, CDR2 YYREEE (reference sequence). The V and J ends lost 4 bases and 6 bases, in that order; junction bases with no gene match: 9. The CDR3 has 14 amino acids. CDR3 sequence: CASSIDRTGREQYV. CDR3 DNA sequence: TGTGCCAGCAGCATTGACAGGACAGGGCGCGAGCAGTACGTC.

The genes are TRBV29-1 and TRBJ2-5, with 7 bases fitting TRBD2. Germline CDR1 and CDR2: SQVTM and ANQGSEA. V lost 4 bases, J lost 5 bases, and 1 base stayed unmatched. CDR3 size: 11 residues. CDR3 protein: CSVVGGETQYF. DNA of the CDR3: TGCAGCGTTGTGGGAGGGGAGACCCAGTACTTC.

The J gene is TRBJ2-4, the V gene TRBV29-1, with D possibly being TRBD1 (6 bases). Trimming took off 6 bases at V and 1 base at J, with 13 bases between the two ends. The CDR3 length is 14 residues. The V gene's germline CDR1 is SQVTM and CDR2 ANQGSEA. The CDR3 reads CSVKEGEAKNIQYF. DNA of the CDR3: TGCAGCGTCAAAGAGGGGGAGGCCAAAAACATTCAGTACTTC.

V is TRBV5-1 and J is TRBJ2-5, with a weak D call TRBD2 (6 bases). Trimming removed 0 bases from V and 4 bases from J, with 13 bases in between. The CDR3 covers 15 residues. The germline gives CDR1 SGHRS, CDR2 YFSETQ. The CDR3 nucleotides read TGCGCCAGCAGCTTGGATGGGACTCCTGCAGAGACCCAGTACTTC. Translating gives CASSLDGTPAETQYF.

For the CDR3, the DNA is TGTGCCAGCTCACCATTGGCCCGGGGGAGCGGGGAGCTGTTTTTT. This gives the protein CASSPLARGSGELFF. The chain uses TRBV18 and TRBJ2-2; TRBD2 is a possible D gene (6 bases). There are 15 residues in the CDR3. Germline CDR1 reads KGHSH; CDR2 reads LQKENI. V lost 2 bases, J lost 7 bases, and 14 bases lay in between. Combining the CDR3 with reference TRBV18 and TRBJ2-2 gives the whole variable domain NAGVMQNPRHLVRRRGQEARLRCSPMKGHSHVYWYRQLPEEGLKFMVYLQKENIIDESGMPKERFSAEFPKEGPSILRIQQVVRGDSAAYFCASSPLARGSGELFFGEGSRLTVL.

CDR3 bases: TGTGCCAGCACCCAGGGGGCCCGGTACACAGATACGCAGTATTTT. Protein: CASTQGARYTDTQYF. This rearrangement joins TRBV28 to TRBJ2-3; 8 positions agree with TRBD1. The CDR3 has 15 amino acids. Germline loops: CDR1 MDHEN, CDR2 SYDVKM. V gave up 7 bases and J gave up 2 bases; unmatched junction bases: 8.

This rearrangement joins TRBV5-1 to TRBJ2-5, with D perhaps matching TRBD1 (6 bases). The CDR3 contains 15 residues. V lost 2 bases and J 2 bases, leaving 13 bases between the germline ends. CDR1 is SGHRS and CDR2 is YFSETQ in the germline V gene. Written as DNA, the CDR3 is TGCGCCAGCAGCTTCTCCACAGGGTCACAAGAGACCCAGTACTTC. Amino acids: CASSFSTGSQETQYF.

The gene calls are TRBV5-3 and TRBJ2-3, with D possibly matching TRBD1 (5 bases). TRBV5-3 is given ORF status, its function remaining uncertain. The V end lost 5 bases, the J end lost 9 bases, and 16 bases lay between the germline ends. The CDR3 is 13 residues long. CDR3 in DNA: TGTGCCAGAAGGGAAGCAGGGTCTTGGACGCAGTATTTT. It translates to CARREAGSWTQYF.

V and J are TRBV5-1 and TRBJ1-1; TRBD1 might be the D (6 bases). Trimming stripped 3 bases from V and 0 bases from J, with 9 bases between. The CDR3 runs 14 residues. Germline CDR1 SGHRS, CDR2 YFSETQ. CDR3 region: CASSSDSMNTEAFF. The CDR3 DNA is TGCGCCAGCAGCTCGGACAGCATGAACACTGAAGCTTTCTTT.

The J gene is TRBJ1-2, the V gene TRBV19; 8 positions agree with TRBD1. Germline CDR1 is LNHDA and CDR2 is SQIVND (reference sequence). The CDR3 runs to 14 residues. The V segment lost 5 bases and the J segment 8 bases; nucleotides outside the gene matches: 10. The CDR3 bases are TGTGCCAGTAGTCCCCGGACAGGGTCTAGAGGCTACACCTTC. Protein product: CASSPRTGSRGYTF.

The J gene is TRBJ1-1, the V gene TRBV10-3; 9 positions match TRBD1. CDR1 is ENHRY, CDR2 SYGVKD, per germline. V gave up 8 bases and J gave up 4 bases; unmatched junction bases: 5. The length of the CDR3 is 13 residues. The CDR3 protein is CAIRQGGVTEAFF. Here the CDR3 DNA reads TGTGCCATCCGACAGGGGGGTGTCACTGAAGCTTTCTTT.

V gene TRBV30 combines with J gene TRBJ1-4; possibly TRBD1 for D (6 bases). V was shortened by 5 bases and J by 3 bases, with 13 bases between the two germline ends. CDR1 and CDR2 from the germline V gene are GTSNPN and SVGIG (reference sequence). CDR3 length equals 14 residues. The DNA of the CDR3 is TGTGCCTGGGAAGACAGGACGGCTAATGAAAAACTGTTTTTT. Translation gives CAWEDRTANEKLFF.

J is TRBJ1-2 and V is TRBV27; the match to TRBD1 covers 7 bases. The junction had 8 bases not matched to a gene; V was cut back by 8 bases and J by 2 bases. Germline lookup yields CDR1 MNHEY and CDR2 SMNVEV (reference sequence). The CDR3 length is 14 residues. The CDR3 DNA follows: TGTGCCAGCGGGAACAGGGGTTTAAACTATGGCTACACCTTC. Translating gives CASGNRGLNYGYTF.

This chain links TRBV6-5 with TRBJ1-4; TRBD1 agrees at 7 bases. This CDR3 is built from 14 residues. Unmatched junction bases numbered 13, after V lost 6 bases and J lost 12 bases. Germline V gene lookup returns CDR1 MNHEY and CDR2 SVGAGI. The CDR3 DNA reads TGTGCCAGCAGAGAAACAGGGGACAAGGGGGAACTGTTTTTT. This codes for CASRETGDKGELFF.

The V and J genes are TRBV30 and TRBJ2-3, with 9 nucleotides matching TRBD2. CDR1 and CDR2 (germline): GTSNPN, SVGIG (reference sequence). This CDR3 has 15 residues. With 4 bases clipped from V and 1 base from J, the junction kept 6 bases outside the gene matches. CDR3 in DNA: TGTGCCTGGACGGCGGGAGGGGGGGGCACAGATACGCAGTATTTT. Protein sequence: CAWTAGGGGTDTQYF.

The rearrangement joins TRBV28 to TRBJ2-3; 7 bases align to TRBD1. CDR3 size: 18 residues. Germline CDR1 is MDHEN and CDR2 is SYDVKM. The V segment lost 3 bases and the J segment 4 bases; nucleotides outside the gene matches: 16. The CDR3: CASSLGQRVMTFSDTQYF. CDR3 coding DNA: TGTGCCAGCAGTTTGGGACAGAGGGTTATGACATTTTCAGATACGCAGTATTTT.

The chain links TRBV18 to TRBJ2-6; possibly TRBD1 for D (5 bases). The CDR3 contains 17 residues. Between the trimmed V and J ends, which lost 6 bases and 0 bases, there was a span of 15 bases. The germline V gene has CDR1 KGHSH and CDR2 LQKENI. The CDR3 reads CASSLLGEPSGANVLTF. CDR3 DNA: TGTGCCAGCTCCCTGTTAGGGGAACCCTCTGGGGCCAACGTCCTGACTTTC.

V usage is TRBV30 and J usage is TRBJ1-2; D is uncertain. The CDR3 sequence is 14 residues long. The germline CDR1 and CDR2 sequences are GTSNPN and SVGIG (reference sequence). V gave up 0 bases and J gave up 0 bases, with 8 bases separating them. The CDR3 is CAWSVEGTNYGYTF. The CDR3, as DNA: TGTGCCTGGAGTGTAGAGGGCACTAACTATGGCTACACCTTC.

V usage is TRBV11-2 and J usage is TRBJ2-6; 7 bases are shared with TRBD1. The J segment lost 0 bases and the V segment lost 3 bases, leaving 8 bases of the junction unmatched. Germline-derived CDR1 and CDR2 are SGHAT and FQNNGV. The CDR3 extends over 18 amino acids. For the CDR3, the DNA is TGTGCCAGCAGCTTGCGCCCCGACAGGGTCTCTGGGGCCAACGTCCTGACTTTC. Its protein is CASSLRPDRVSGANVLTF.

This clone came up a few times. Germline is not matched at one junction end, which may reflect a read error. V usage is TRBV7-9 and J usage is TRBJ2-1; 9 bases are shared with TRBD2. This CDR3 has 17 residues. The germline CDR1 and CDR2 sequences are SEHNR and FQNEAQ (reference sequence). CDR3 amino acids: CSSSLGSGRSSYNEQFF. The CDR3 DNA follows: TGTTCCAGCAGCTTAGGTAGCGGGAGAAGCTCCTACAATGAGCAGTTCTTC.